The rows below give T cell receptor beta chains drawn from one sample of a study of T cell responses to AZD1222 COVID-19 vaccine. Profiled with immunoSEQ multiplex PCR; TCRdb holds only in-frame clones, not every one. The sample has some 120,000 clones; about 89% are singletons. The sample consisted of peripheral blood, taken on day 0 of AZD1222 vaccination. The receptors were sampled from an adult in good health. Both conserved end residues are part of each CDR3. A D gene is named only where the DNA matches it firmly. Rows give clone size only sometimes, using once, few, many, or a class for an expanded clone.

J	V	D	size	DNA	CDR3
TRBJ1-6	TRBV7-8	.	.	TGTGCCAGCAGCTTCTCAGACTTAAGTAATTCACCCCTCCACTTT	CASSFSDLSNSPLHF
TRBJ1-1	TRBV5-1	TRBD1	.	TGCGCCAGCAGCGAGGGGGCGGGCACTGAAGCTTTCTTT	CASSEGAGTEAFF
TRBJ2-2	TRBV6-5	.	.	TGTGCCAGCATACAGGACACCGGGGAGCTGTTTTTT	CASIQDTGELFF
TRBJ2-1	TRBV9	.	.	TGTGCCAGCAGCCGCCAGGGTAACTCCTACAATGAGCTGTTCTTC	CASSRQGNSYNELFF
TRBJ1-1	TRBV4-1	TRBD1	once	TGCGCCAGCAGCCAAGCCACCGGGACAGGGTTGGGCTGGGGTGCTGAAGCTTTCTTT	CASSQATGTGLGWGAEAFF
TRBJ1-5	TRBV5-1	TRBD1	.	TGCGCCAGCAGCTTAACAGGGGGGGAGCCCCAGCATTTT	CASSLTGGEPQHF
TRBJ1-5	TRBV24-1	.	.	TGTGCCACCAGTGATGCCATTACAGTGATCAATCAGCCCCAGCATTTT	CATSDAITVINQPQHF
TRBJ2-5	TRBV2	TRBD1	.	TGTGCCAGCAGGAGACAGGGGGAGACCCAGTACTTC	CASRRQGETQYF
TRBJ2-2	TRBV19	TRBD2	once	TGTGCCAGTAGTATACCCCCACGGCTAGCGGAATACACCGGGGAGCTGTTTTTT	CASSIPPRLAEYTGELFF
TRBJ2-3	TRBV7-2	.	.	TGTGCCAGCACGCGGGTGGCAGATACGCAGTATTTT	CASTRVADTQYF
TRBJ1-5	TRBV19	.	.	TGTGCCAGTAGTAAACAGCCTCAGCCCCAGCATTTT	CASSKQPQPQHF
TRBJ1-1	TRBV7-6	.	.	TGTGCCAGCAGTCCAGGGCCTGAAGCTTTCTTT	CASSPGPEAFF
TRBJ2-1	TRBV7-3	.	.	TGTGCCAGCAGCTCCCCCTCCCAGGGTGTGGGTGAGCAGTTCTTC	CASSSPSQGVGEQFF
TRBJ2-5	TRBV25-1	TRBD1	.	TGTGCCAGCAGTGATCCCAAGGGGGCGGGTGAGACCCAGTACTTC	CASSDPKGAGETQYF
TRBJ1-5	TRBV11-2	.	once	TGTGCCAGCAGCTTAACGGGGGACCGGAATCAGCCCCAGCATTTT	CASSLTGDRNQPQHF
TRBJ2-2	TRBV10-1	.	once	TGCGCCAGCAGTCCTGACTTAAGTACCGGGGAGCTGTTTTTT	CASSPDLSTGELFF
TRBJ1-1	TRBV20-1	.	.	TGCAGTGCTAGTAACGGACAGAACACTGAAGCTTTCTTT	CSASNGQNTEAFF
TRBJ2-1	TRBV5-8	TRBD2	once	TGTGCCAGCACCTCTGGAAGTACGGGACTAGCGAAAGAGCAGTTCTTC	CASTSGSTGLAKEQFF
TRBJ2-3	TRBV9	TRBD2	.	TGTGCCAGCAGCGTAGGCGGGGGTTACACAGATACGCAGTATTTT	CASSVGGGYTDTQYF
TRBJ2-5	TRBV4-2	.	.	TGTGCCAGCAGCCCAATACCCCCGGGTGAGACCCAGTACTTC	CASSPIPPGETQYF
TRBJ2-2	TRBV9	TRBD1	.	TGTGCCAGCAGCCCCCGGACAGGGGGGACCACGGGCACCGGGGAGCTGTTTTTT	CASSPRTGGTTGTGELFF
TRBJ2-1	TRBV24-1	.	.	TGTGCCACCAGTGATTCCAGCGAAGCGGGCGGCGATGAGCAGTTCTTC	CATSDSSEAGGDEQFF
TRBJ2-4	TRBV7-9	TRBD1	.	TGTGCCAGCAGCTTAGAAGGGGGCTTAGCCAAAAACATTCAGTACTTC	CASSLEGGLAKNIQYF
TRBJ2-1	TRBV19	.	.	TGTGCCAGTAGCCCCAGGCCTCCGCAGCAGTTCTTC	CASSPRPPQQFF
TRBJ1-4	TRBV6-2/TRBV6-3	.	.	TGTGCCAGCAGTTACTCAAGCGCAACTAATGAAAAACTGTTTTTT	CASSYSSATNEKLFF
TRBJ1-2	TRBV5-1	.	.	TGCGCCAGCAGCTTAGGAGGGACGGATCTTAACTATGGCTACACCTTC	CASSLGGTDLNYGYTF
TRBJ1-2	TRBV6-5	.	once	TGTGCCAGCAGCTCTCAACGGGCCGGTAACTATGGCTACACCTTC	CASSSQRAGNYGYTF
TRBJ1-5	TRBV19	.	.	TGTGCCAGTAGTCCCCGGGTTTTAAATCAGCCCCAGCATTTT	CASSPRVLNQPQHF
TRBJ1-4	TRBV3-1/TRBV3-2	.	once	TGTGCCAGCAGCGCTCCTTTTAGGGAACTGTTTTTT	CASSAPFRELFF
TRBJ1-2	TRBV6-5	.	.	TGTGCCAGCAGCTCCCCCGGGGGCGGCTATGGCTACACCTTC	CASSSPGGGYGYTF
TRBJ1-3	TRBV14	.	.	TGTGCCAGCAGCCAAGTTGGACTGGCCATATATTTT	CASSQVGLAIYF
TRBJ1-1	TRBV18	.	.	TGTGCCAGCTCACCTCTCGACGGCCGCACTGAAGCTTTCTTT	CASSPLDGRTEAFF
TRBJ1-4	TRBV10-3	.	.	TGTGCCATCAAGGGGGGGTCCGGGGCCGGTGGCGAAAAACTGTTTTTT	CAIKGGSGAGGEKLFF
TRBJ2-1	TRBV6-1	TRBD1	.	TGTGCCAGCAGTGGCCCGGGACAGGGGGCTGGGGTCGCTGAGCAGTTCTTC	CASSGPGQGAGVAEQFF
TRBJ2-2	TRBV12-3/TRBV12-4	.	.	TGTGCCAGCAGTCCCAGGGATGGCGGGGAGCTGTTTTTT	CASSPRDGGELFF
TRBJ2-7	TRBV28	.	.	TGTGCCAGCACCGAAAGGGGATCCGAGCAGTACTTC	CASTERGSEQYF
TRBJ1-5	TRBV6-5	.	.	TGTGCCAGCAGTTACGACCTGGGTCAGCCCCAGCATTTT	CASSYDLGQPQHF
TRBJ2-7	TRBV28	.	.	TGTGCCAGCAGTTTGCCTCAGGGATCCAACGAGCAGTACTTC	CASSLPQGSNEQYF
TRBJ2-7	TRBV5-1	TRBD2	.	TGCGCCAGCAGCCCGCCCGGACTAGCGGGACTGGAGCAGTACTTC	CASSPPGLAGLEQYF
TRBJ1-4	TRBV6-1	.	.	TGTGCCAGCAGTGAAGGCAGCACTAATGAAAAACTGTTTTTT	CASSEGSTNEKLFF
TRBJ1-1	TRBV18	.	.	TGTGCCAGCTCAGCACAGGCGGGGACTGAAGCTTTCTTT	CASSAQAGTEAFF
TRBJ2-5	TRBV29-1	TRBD1	.	TGCAGCCTCAGGACAGGGGGAGAGACCCAGTACTTC	CSLRTGGETQYF
TRBJ2-7	TRBV12-3/TRBV12-4	TRBD1	.	TGTGCCAGCAGGACGACAGGGGTGTACGAGCAGTACTTC	CASRTTGVYEQYF
TRBJ1-5	TRBV16	.	.	TGTGCCAGCAGCCAATGGGGCGAGTATAGCAATCAGCCCCAGCATTTT	CASSQWGEYSNQPQHF
TRBJ2-7	TRBV11-3	.	.	TGTGCCAGCAGCCAAACTGGTGAGCAGTACTTC	CASSQTGEQYF
TRBJ2-7	TRBV6-5	TRBD1	few	TGTGCCAGCAGTTACGAGAGACAGGGGGCCCACGAGCAGTACTTC	CASSYERQGAHEQYF